A selection of T cell receptor beta chains follows, all from one sample in a study of beta chain features in type 1 diabetes. Using immunoSEQ multiplex PCR, the repertoire was profiled, and TCRdb retains in-frame clones only, with some absent. The sample consists of about 700,000 clones, around an eighth of them appearing once. The sample taken for sequencing was naive CD4+ T cells from blood. The receptors were gathered from a man younger than 35 with type 1 diabetes. The CDR3 runs from the conserved cysteine through the conserved F or W. D genes are given only for firm matches. Clone size is given for some rows only: seen once, a few or many times, or a class if the clone is expanded.

TRBD1,TRBJ1-1,NA,TRBV30,TGTGCCTGGAGCCGGACAGGGGACACTGAAGCTTTCTTT,CAWSRTGDTEAFF
NA,TRBJ1-2,NA,TRBV18,TGTGCCAGCTCATCGGTGACAGGATCCCATGGCTACACCTTC,CASSSVTGSHGYTF
NA,TRBJ2-6,NA,TRBV7-6,TGTGCCAGCAGCCCTAGAGGACACGGGGAATCCAACGTCCTGACTTTC,CASSPRGHGESNVLTF
NA,TRBJ1-4,NA,TRBV25-1,TGTGCCAGCAGTCCTTTGGCGTGGCGGACTAATGAAAAACTGTTTTTT,CASSPLAWRTNEKLFF
NA,TRBJ1-2,NA,TRBV5-6,TGTGCCAGCAGCCTTCTCGACGATTATGGCTACACCTTC,CASSLLDDYGYTF
NA,TRBJ1-2,NA,TRBV6-1,TGTGCCAGCACTGGCGTCCCGCGTGGCTACACCTTC,CASTGVPRGYTF
NA,TRBJ2-1,few,TRBV7-3,TGTGCCAGCAGCCCCATTGGCGGGGACAATGAGCAGTTCTTC,CASSPIGGDNEQFF
NA,TRBJ2-1,few,TRBV9,TGTGCCAGCAGCGTAGAAGTCGTGGCGACTGAGCAGTTCTTC,CASSVEVVATEQFF
NA,TRBJ1-5,few,TRBV4-1,TGCGCCAGCAGCCAGGTGGTGGGGGGGCTGAGCAATCAGCCCCAGCATTTT,CASSQVVGGLSNQPQHF
TRBD1,TRBJ2-5,NA,TRBV6-6,TGTGCCAGCAGTTACGCCCGACAGGGAACGGAGACCCAGTACTTC,CASSYARQGTETQYF
NA,TRBJ1-1,NA,TRBV4-1,TGCGCCAGCAGCCAAGACACCGGGAACACTGAAGCTTTCTTT,CASSQDTGNTEAFF
NA,TRBJ2-2,few,TRBV30,TGTGCCTGGGGTAGTCGCACCGGGGAGCTGTTTTTT,CAWGSRTGELFF
NA,TRBJ2-2,NA,TRBV7-2,TGTGCCAGCAGCTTCCTGACCACTCGGGACACCGGGGAGCTGTTTTTT,CASSFLTTRDTGELFF
TRBD1,TRBJ1-3,NA,TRBV6-6,TGTGCCAGCAGACAGGGGACTAGTGGAAACACCATATATTTT,CASRQGTSGNTIYF
NA,TRBJ2-5,few,TRBV13,TGTGCCAGCAGCTTAAGGCAGCAAGAGACCCAGTACTTC,CASSLRQQETQYF